A selection of T cell receptor beta chains follows, all from one sample in a study of cytotoxic CD8 clonotypes in ibrutinib-treated CLL. The data were produced by immunoSEQ multiplex PCR, yet TCRdb's version contains in-frame clones alone and is incomplete. This sample has 110,000 to 150,000 clones; roughly 80% occur once, and the top ten carry under 35%. Sequencing was performed on PBMCs, taken after 12 months of ibrutinib treatment. These receptors were obtained from a human donor with chronic lymphocytic leukemia. CDR3s include the opening cysteine and the closing phenylalanine or tryptophan. A D gene is named only where the DNA matches it firmly. Clone size is not always given. Where it is, it says once, few, many or a class for expanded clones.

len,v_gene,d_gene,abundance,j_gene,CDR3aa,CDR3nt
11,TRBV7-9,-,-,TRBJ2-7,CASSNTYEQYF,TGTGCCAGCAGCAACACCTACGAGCAGTACTTC
14,TRBV18,-,-,TRBJ2-7,CASSHMEVAYEQYF,TGTGCCAGCTCACACATGGAGGTTGCCTACGAGCAGTACTTC
15,TRBV9,-,-,TRBJ2-3,CASSVSGRTTDTQYF,TGTGCCAGCAGCGTATCGGGCAGGACCACAGATACGCAGTATTTT
15,TRBV6-5,TRBD2,-,TRBJ2-3,CASIASGAKGGTQYF,TGTGCCAGCATAGCTAGCGGGGCCAAAGGGGGTACGCAGTATTTT
13,TRBV29-1,TRBD1,-,TRBJ2-1,CSVVGTAYNEQFF,TGCAGCGTTGTGGGGACAGCCTACAATGAGCAGTTCTTC
14,TRBV6-1,-,-,TRBJ1-2,CASSDGGPAYGYTF,TGTGCCAGCAGTGATGGGGGCCCGGCATATGGCTACACCTTC
15,TRBV28,TRBD1,-,TRBJ2-1,CASSCAGTACHEQFF,TGTGCCAGCTCATGCGCCGGGACAGCTTGTCATGAGCAGTTCTTC
13,TRBV4-2,-,-,TRBJ2-2,CASSFLRGGELFF,TGTGCCAGCAGCTTTTTGCGTGGCGGGGAGCTGTTTTTT
15,TRBV29-1,-,-,TRBJ2-3,CSGLGRSSSTDTQYF,TGCAGCGGCCTCGGCAGGTCCTCCAGCACAGATACGCAGTATTTT
16,TRBV11-1,-,-,TRBJ1-1,CASSFSAGRTNTEAFF,TGTGCCAGCAGCTTTTCAGCCGGCAGGACGAACACTGAAGCTTTCTTT
12,TRBV6-1,-,-,TRBJ1-1,CASSPLKVAAFF,TGTGCCAGCAGCCCCCTCAAAGTTGCAGCTTTCTTT
15,TRBV6-9,TRBD1,-,TRBJ2-5,CASSAGTGGLETQYF,TGTGCCAGCTCCGCCGGGACAGGGGGCTTGGAGACCCAGTACTTC
14,TRBV6-5,-,once,TRBJ2-3,CASARAGGTDTQYF,TGTGCCAGCGCCCGGGCGGGTGGCACAGATACGCAGTATTTT
12,TRBV30,-,few,TRBJ2-7,CAWDGAHYEQYF,TGTGCCTGGGACGGGGCACACTACGAGCAGTACTTC
16,TRBV4-1,-,-,TRBJ2-7,CASSQEREAFSYEQYF,TGCGCCAGCAGCCAAGAAAGGGAGGCTTTCTCCTACGAGCAGTACTTC
17,TRBV5-1,TRBD2,-,TRBJ2-1,CASSSGVLRGGFDEQFF,TGCGCCAGCAGCTCGGGAGTGTTGCGGGGGGGTTTCGATGAGCAGTTCTTC
13,TRBV27,-,-,TRBJ1-1,CASSFDGNTEAFF,TGTGCCAGCAGTTTTGACGGGAACACTGAAGCTTTCTTT
15,TRBV4-1,-,-,TRBJ2-1,CASSLTRSSYNEQFF,TGCGCCAGCAGCCTAACACGTAGCTCCTACAATGAGCAGTTCTTC
14,TRBV18,-,-,TRBJ2-5,CASSPGNRADTQYF,TGTGCCAGCTCACCCGGGAACAGGGCGGACACCCAGTACTTC
16,TRBV27,TRBD1,-,TRBJ2-3,CASSLWTGTNTDTQYF,TGTGCCAGCAGTTTATGGACAGGGACCAACACAGATACGCAGTATTTT
16,TRBV4-2,-,-,TRBJ2-3,CASSPGIGGGTDTQYF,TGTGCCAGCAGCCCCGGCATCGGTGGCGGCACAGATACGCAGTATTTT
15,TRBV6-4,-,-,TRBJ1-2,CASSVRQDANYGYTF,TGTGCCAGCAGTGTACGCCAGGACGCTAACTATGGCTACACCTTC
17,TRBV28,-,-,TRBJ1-5,CASRSSQGSWGNQPQHF,TGTGCCAGCAGGTCCTCGCAGGGGTCGTGGGGCAATCAGCCCCAGCATTTT
15,TRBV9,-,-,TRBJ1-3,CASSLPVGSGNTIYF,TGTGCCAGCAGCCTTCCAGTTGGCTCTGGAAACACCATATATTTT
12,TRBV6-1,-,-,TRBJ2-1,CASSVSYNEQFF,TGTGCCAGCAGTGTATCTTACAATGAGCAGTTCTTC
14,TRBV7-2,TRBD2,-,TRBJ2-1,CASSLGSGVNEQFF,TGTGCCAGCAGCTTAGGTAGCGGGGTTAATGAGCAGTTCTTC
13,TRBV30,-,-,TRBJ1-2,CAWNLRTGHGYTF,TGTGCCTGGAATTTGCGCACAGGGCATGGCTACACCTTC
15,TRBV5-1,TRBD1,once,TRBJ2-2,CASSFSDRSTGELFF,TGCGCCAGCAGCTTCTCGGACAGGTCCACCGGGGAGCTGTTTTTT
15,TRBV23-1,-,-,TRBJ2-6,CASNFRDSGANVLTF,TGCGCCAGCAACTTCCGTGACTCTGGGGCCAACGTCCTGACTTTC
13,TRBV6-1,TRBD1,-,TRBJ1-5,CASRVRGQGAQHF,TGTGCCAGCAGAGTCAGGGGGCAAGGGGCCCAGCATTTT
14,TRBV11-2,-,-,TRBJ2-3,CASSLRSGPDTQYF,TGTGCCAGCAGCTTAAGGAGTGGTCCAGATACGCAGTATTTT
14,TRBV6-5,TRBD1,few,TRBJ1-1,CASRPGQGYTEAFF,TGTGCCAGCAGACCGGGACAGGGATATACTGAAGCTTTCTTT
13,TRBV5-1,-,-,TRBJ2-7,CASSFVRESEQYF,TGCGCCAGCAGCTTCGTGAGGGAAAGCGAGCAGTACTTC
15,TRBV19,-,-,TRBJ1-5,CASSIAGVSSQPQHF,TGTGCCAGTAGTATAGCCGGCGTTTCGAGCCAGCCCCAGCATTTT
12,TRBV28,-,-,TRBJ2-5,CASTTAQETQYF,TGTGCCAGCACCACAGCCCAAGAGACCCAGTACTTC
13,TRBV27,-,-,TRBJ2-1,CASSLVSGNEQFF,TGTGCCAGCAGTTTAGTGTCTGGGAATGAGCAGTTCTTC
17,TRBV18,TRBD2,-,TRBJ2-3,CASSRPYGGTSTDTQYF,TGTGCCAGCTCACGCCCATACGGGGGGACTAGCACAGATACGCAGTATTTT
14,TRBV9,-,-,TRBJ2-7,CASSVDPGTYEQYF,TGTGCCAGCAGCGTAGACCCAGGGACCTACGAGCAGTACTTC
16,TRBV4-3,TRBD2,-,TRBJ2-1,CASSQDLLAEGNEQFF,TGCGCCAGCAGCCAAGATCTGCTAGCGGAAGGGAATGAGCAGTTCTTC
14,TRBV27,-,-,TRBJ2-3,CASSFPTATDTQYF,TGTGCCAGCAGTTTTCCGACAGCCACAGATACGCAGTATTTT
12,TRBV7-9,-,-,TRBJ2-5,CASSEGWETQYF,TGTGCCAGCAGCGAGGGTTGGGAGACCCAGTACTTC
13,TRBV5-1,-,once,TRBJ1-4,CASSSRGNEKLFF,TGCGCCAGCAGCTCGAGGGGTAATGAAAAACTGTTTTTT
16,TRBV9,-,-,TRBJ2-5,CASAWAPDTNQETQYF,TGTGCCAGCGCCTGGGCTCCCGACACAAACCAAGAGACCCAGTACTTC
14,TRBV28,-,many,TRBJ2-1,CASRRQDRYNEQFF,TGTGCCAGCAGACGACAGGACCGGTACAATGAGCAGTTCTTC
13,TRBV7-3,-,-,TRBJ2-5,CASSFGRRETQYF,TGTGCCAGCAGCTTCGGACGGAGAGAGACCCAGTACTTC
15,TRBV6-5,TRBD2,-,TRBJ2-5,CASSYGREGWETQYF,TGTGCCAGCAGTTACGGTCGGGAGGGGTGGGAGACCCAGTACTTC
13,TRBV5-1,-,-,TRBJ2-7,CASAPERVGEQYF,TGCGCCAGCGCCCCGGAGAGGGTCGGCGAGCAGTACTTC
18,TRBV2,-,-,TRBJ2-1,CASRGPTGEMAGVNEQFF,TGTGCCAGCAGGGGGCCGACAGGGGAGATGGCGGGGGTGAATGAGCAGTTCTTC
19,TRBV5-8,TRBD1,-,TRBJ1-4,CASSFRTGSILSTNEKLFF,TGTGCCAGCAGCTTCCGGACAGGGAGTATCCTATCAACTAATGAAAAACTGTTTTTT
13,TRBV15,-,-,TRBJ2-3,CATSRGFTDTQYF,TGTGCCACCAGCAGAGGGTTCACAGATACGCAGTATTTT
14,TRBV4-2,-,-,TRBJ2-7,CASTLGEGAYEQYF,TGTGCCAGCACCCTGGGGGAGGGGGCCTACGAGCAGTACTTC
17,TRBV4-1,-,-,TRBJ2-5,CASSQDRQVEYQETQYF,TGCGCCAGCAGCCAAGATCGGCAGGTGGAGTACCAAGAGACCCAGTACTTC
14,TRBV6-5,TRBD1,-,TRBJ2-7,CASSQQGTAYEQYF,TGTGCCAGCAGTCAACAGGGGACGGCCTACGAGCAGTACTTC
12,TRBV29-1,-,few,TRBJ2-5,CSVVPGPETQYF,TGCAGCGTTGTCCCCGGTCCGGAGACCCAGTACTTC
15,TRBV18,TRBD1,-,TRBJ1-5,CASSLGQADNQPQHF,TGTGCCAGCTCATTGGGACAGGCCGACAATCAGCCCCAGCATTTT
13,TRBV25-1,-,-,TRBJ1-1,CASSDRTYTEAFF,TGTGCCAGCAGTGACAGGACCTACACTGAAGCTTTCTTT
13,TRBV30,-,-,TRBJ2-7,CAWSASFRYEQYF,TGTGCCTGGAGTGCCTCGTTTAGGTACGAGCAGTACTTC
15,TRBV5-4,TRBD1,-,TRBJ2-7,CASSLLGGDWNEQYF,TGTGCCAGCAGCTTGTTAGGGGGCGATTGGAACGAGCAGTACTTC
17,TRBV7-8,-,-,TRBJ1-2,CASSLVSAQISNYGYTF,TGTGCCAGCAGCTTAGTATCTGCACAGATCTCTAACTATGGCTACACCTTC
15,TRBV5-1,TRBD1,-,TRBJ2-3,CASSSTGDRTDTQYF,TGCGCCAGCAGCAGTACAGGGGATCGCACAGATACGCAGTATTTT